This TCR beta chain was recorded in a study of cytomegalovirus exposure and HLA in healthy donors. Primers included in the PCR were 60 Vbeta and 13 Jbeta primers. Method: immunoSEQ multiplex PCR; TCRdb's copy keeps in-frame clones and lacks some. Found here are 150,000 to 200,000 clones, 70% to 80% of them singletons; the top ten hold approximately 15%. The germline CDR1 and CDR2 sequences are SGHDT and YYEEEE. The CDR3 sequence is 16 residues long. Losses at the gene ends were 4 bases for V and 4 bases for J; bases not matched to a gene: 11. This clone was counted a single time. Its antigen remains unidentified. Study conclusions and caveats: Reports credit the classifier with highly specific, highly sensitive diagnosis of cytomegalovirus status. In a later analysis, common viral pathogens appeared linked to several of the most significant clusters. TCR beta chains associated with HLA were, in a later analysis, more clonally expanded than equally common others. There were some V segments, including TRBV6-2 and TRBV6-3, excluded as indistinguishable.

The V call is TRBV5-6, the J call TRBJ2-1; 7 bases line up with TRBD2. This TCR derives from a woman in her thirties or forties in good health and CMV-seronegative. Sample: PBMCs. As DNA, the CDR3 is TGTGCCAGCAGCCCTCGACTAGCTTTGGGGTACAATGAGCAGTTCTTC. This encodes CASSPRLALGYNEQFF.